This TCR beta chain was obtained from a study of T-cell reconstitution after alpha-beta-depleted transplantation in children. Study results and caveats: Newly made T cells mostly supplied T-cell counts and diversity one year after transplant. Some patients showed high day-60 TCRbeta diversity, which derived from surviving recipient T cells and thymic progenitors.

This clonotype has ten or more counts. The antigen remains undetermined. During its preparation, the TCRbeta library received unique molecular identifiers. Each CDR3 protein is one row after TCRdb ran MiXCR on the PCR reads. The sample records around 110,000 distinct CDR3 sequences, approximately 10% being singletons. The CDR3 runs to 13 residues. The germline V gene has CDR1 SGHVS and CDR2 FNYEAQ. V was shortened by 4 bases and J by 7 bases, with 10 bases between the two germline ends. This chain joins TRBV7-6 and TRBJ1-4; D remains ambiguous. The sequenced sample was PBMCs, obtained before TCRalphabeta/CD19-depleted stem cell transplant. This TCR came from a boy aged 2 to 10 with acute lymphoblastic leukemia, due to receive a stem cell transplant. DNA of the CDR3: TGTGCCAGCAGCTCGCGGGGAGGTGAAAAACTGTTTTTT. It translates to CASSSRGGEKLFF. Based on the CDR3 plus reference TRBV7-6 and TRBJ1-4, the full variable domain is GAGVSQSPRYKVTKRGQDVALRCDPISGHVSLYWYRQALGQGPEFLTYFNYEAQQDKSGLPNDRFSAERPEGSISTLTIQRTEQRDSAMYRCASSSRGGEKLFFGSGTQLSVL.